This T cell receptor (beta chain) is from a study of cytotoxic CD8 clonotypes in ibrutinib-treated CLL. This CDR3 contains 16 residues. Germline assignment: CDR1 MNHEY and CDR2 SVGAGI. Broader study findings: Treatment left the uncommon public clonotypes either contracted or stable in frequency. Different sampling times were used for sustained-remission and progressing patients.

Of note for this clone: What it recognizes is unknown. At one boundary the junction diverges from the germline segment, which might be a read error.

Target depth was 1 in 200,000 to 1 in 1 million T cells, about 10x per clonotype. Libraries were prepared by immunoSEQ multiplex PCR; TCRdb keeps only in-frame clonotypes and omits some of them. Of approximately 29,000 clones in the sample, about three fifths were seen once. The receptor was isolated from a human donor with chronic lymphocytic leukemia. This specimen consisted of PBMCs, obtained before ibrutinib treatment. The chain joins TRBV6-5 to TRBJ1-2, with 7 bases that match TRBD1. In DNA, the CDR3 is TGTACCAGCAGTTACAATCCCACGACAGGGTACTATGGCTACACCTTC. This translates into CTSSYNPTTGYYGYTF.